This is a list of T cell receptor beta chains from one sample in a study of metastatic and nonmetastatic thyroid tumors. Using MiXCR, TCRdb re-called clones from the PCR reads. The sample lists under 20,000 clones, roughly 15% seen once, with approximately 17% in the top ten. The sample comprised blood. Receptor source: a male donor with papillary thyroid cancer or a benign thyroid nodule (not recorded which). Some clones in this sample may be carry-over from other donors' samples. Both conserved end residues are part of each CDR3. The order of the fields is J gene, D gene, clone size, V gene, CDR3 protein, CDR3 DNA. A D gene is named only where the DNA matches it firmly. Size is stated for part of the rows, as once, few or many counts, or as a class when the clone is expanded.

TRBJ2-7 NA NA TRBV4-2 CASSQDRGNEQYF TGTGCCAGCAGCCAAGATCGAGGGAACGAGCAGTACTTC
TRBJ1-1 NA many TRBV5-6 CASSFWHRPNTEAFF TGTGCCAGCAGCTTTTGGCACAGACCGAACACTGAAGCTTTCTTT
TRBJ2-2 NA NA TRBV5-1 CASSFGGAATGELFF TGCGCCAGCAGCTTTGGGGGGGCCGCTACCGGGGAGCTGTTTTTT
TRBJ2-3 NA many TRBV10-3 CAISESPTSTDTQYF TGTGCCATCAGTGAGTCCCCGACTAGCACAGATACGCAGTATTTT
TRBJ1-5 NA medium-sized TRBV4-1 CASSPGALGDQPQHF TGCGCCAGCAGCCCAGGGGCCCTGGGGGATCAGCCCCAGCATTTT
TRBJ2-2 NA few TRBV30 CAWTAGNTGELFF TGTGCCTGGACGGCGGGCAACACCGGGGAGCTGTTTTTT
TRBJ1-6 NA many TRBV7-6 CASSPRQDSPLHF TGTGCCAGCAGCCCAAGGCAGGATTCACCCCTCCACTTT
TRBJ1-2 NA many TRBV7-2 CASGTGLNYGYTF TGTGCCAGCGGAACAGGGCTTAACTATGGCTACACCTTC
TRBJ2-7 NA many TRBV5-6 CASGIGGTYEQYF TGTGCCAGCGGGATAGGGGGAACCTACGAGCAGTACTTC
TRBJ1-3 NA NA TRBV19 CASRNEGDRNTIYF TGTGCCAGCCGCAACGAGGGGGACAGAAACACCATATATTTT
TRBJ2-7 NA medium-sized TRBV4-2 CASSQDQGNTYEQYF TGTGCCAGCAGCCAAGATCAGGGAAATACCTACGAGCAGTACTTC
TRBJ2-7 TRBD1 few TRBV30 CAWSVAGTAYEQYF TGTGCCTGGAGTGTAGCAGGGACAGCTTACGAGCAGTACTTC
TRBJ2-7 NA many TRBV28 CASNRQDASTPFPFF TGTGCCAGTAATAGACAGGACGCCTCAACCCCCTTCCCCTTCTTC
TRBJ1-5 NA many TRBV20-1 CSARDSGGGAPGGPQHF TGCAGTGCTAGAGATTCAGGAGGGGGGGCACCGGGGGGGCCTCAGCATTTT
TRBJ1-2 TRBD1 many TRBV19 CASSMGQRTNYGYTF TGTGCCAGTAGTATGGGACAGAGGACTAACTATGGCTACACCTTC
TRBJ2-1 TRBD2 many TRBV7-9 CASSSLSGSNEQFF TGTGCCAGCAGCTCCCTTAGCGGGAGTAATGAGCAGTTCTTC
TRBJ2-7 TRBD2 medium-sized TRBV12-3/TRBV12-4 CASSERDWSYEQYF TGTGCCAGCAGTGAGCGGGATTGGTCCTACGAGCAGTACTTC
TRBJ2-5 NA few TRBV11-2 CASSLVFSFEETQYF TGTGCCAGCAGCTTAGTTTTTAGTTTCGAAGAGACCCAGTACTTC
TRBJ2-3 TRBD2 many TRBV6-9 CASSYNDGTSGTPSTDTQYF TGTGCCAGCAGTTATAATGATGGGACTAGCGGAACTCCAAGCACAGATACGCAGTATTTT
TRBJ2-7 TRBD2 many TRBV6-1 CASREAGAYYEQYF TGTGCCAGCAGGGAAGCGGGAGCCTACTACGAGCAGTACTTC
TRBJ2-1 NA many TRBV2 CASSAALEQFF TGTGCCAGCAGTGCAGCACTTGAGCAGTTCTTC
TRBJ1-5 NA NA TRBV6-2/TRBV6-3 CASSYLYSNRPQHF TGTGCCAGCAGTTACTTGTATAGCAATCGTCCCCAGCATTTT
TRBJ2-7 TRBD1 many TRBV27 CASRFGQGAREQYF TGTGCCAGCCGATTCGGACAGGGGGCGCGGGAGCAGTACTTC
TRBJ2-3 NA medium-sized TRBV6-4 CASSDSGGSTDTQYF TGTGCCAGCAGTGACTCAGGCGGGAGCACAGATACGCAGTATTTT
TRBJ2-1 TRBD1 many TRBV2 CASSSDRAYNEQFF TGTGCCAGCAGTTCGGACAGGGCCTACAATGAGCAGTTCTTC
TRBJ2-3 NA NA TRBV4-3 CASSLNTDTQYF TGCGCCAGCAGCTTGAACACAGATACGCAGTATTTT
TRBJ2-7 TRBD1 many TRBV29-1 CSVRLDRASYEQYF TGCAGCGTGCGACTGGACAGGGCCTCCTACGAGCAGTACTTC
TRBJ1-2 NA NA TRBV30 CAWSGAGGYTF TGTGCCTGGAGTGGGGCAGGTGGCTACACCTTC
TRBJ1-6 NA few TRBV19 CPDSGRFSPLHF TGTCCTGATTCGGGGCGATTTAGCCCCCTCCACTTT
TRBJ2-1 TRBD2 many TRBV6-1 CASSASGWIHNEQFF TGTGCCAGCAGTGCTAGCGGATGGATCCACAATGAGCAGTTCTTC
TRBJ2-1 NA many TRBV30 CAWSVPSRDEQFF TGTGCCTGGAGTGTACCTTCCAGGGATGAGCAGTTCTTC
TRBJ1-1 NA many TRBV11-1 CASSLYTGQLNTEAFF TGTGCCAGCAGCTTATATACGGGACAACTGAACACTGAAGCTTTCTTT
TRBJ1-1 NA many TRBV20-1 CSARPDRLNTEAFF TGCAGTGCTAGACCCGACAGACTGAACACTGAAGCTTTCTTT
TRBJ1-2 NA NA TRBV6-1 CASSSAPARGYTF TGTGCCAGCAGCTCGGCTCCGGCGCGTGGCTACACCTTC
TRBJ2-6 TRBD2 medium-sized TRBV20-1 CSAKGTSGDSGANVLTF TGCAGTGCTAAGGGGACTAGCGGGGATTCTGGGGCCAACGTCCTGACTTTC
TRBJ2-7 NA medium-sized TRBV6-6 CASSYSGPSYEQYF TGTGCCAGCAGTTACTCGGGACCCAGCTACGAGCAGTACTTC
TRBJ2-1 TRBD1 many TRBV27 CASSSDRGQHNEQFF TGTGCCAGTAGTTCAGACAGGGGGCAGCACAATGAGCAGTTCTTC
TRBJ2-1 TRBD2 many TRBV3-1 CASSFRTSGNKDNEQFF TGTGCCAGCAGCTTCCGGACTAGCGGAAATAAAGACAATGAGCAGTTCTTC
TRBJ2-7 NA few TRBV4-1 CASSQVFSMLGLGGYEQYF TGCGCCAGCAGCCAAGTATTCAGTATGTTAGGACTAGGGGGCTACGAGCAGTACTTC
TRBJ2-1 TRBD2 many TRBV27 CASSLISYSGTSSYNEQFF TGTGCCAGCAGTTTGATCTCGTATAGTGGGACTAGCTCCTACAATGAGCAGTTCTTC
TRBJ1-2 NA NA TRBV12-3/TRBV12-4 CASTSLLGSSMYVYTF TGTGCCAGCACCTCCCTCCTGGGATCCTCCATGTATGTTTACACCTTC